This passage covers 18 T cell receptor beta chains from one sample sequenced in a study of T cell responses to AZD1222 COVID-19 vaccine. Libraries were prepared by immunoSEQ multiplex PCR; TCRdb keeps only in-frame clonotypes and omits some of them. The table records 90,000 to 150,000 clones, around nine tenths of them present only once. Sample: peripheral blood, taken on day 0 of AZD1222 vaccination. The receptors derive from an adult in good health.

The genes are TRBV27 and TRBJ1-2; 7 nucleotides align to TRBD1. CDR1 is MNHEY, CDR2 SMNVEV, per germline (reference sequence). The CDR3 covers 16 residues. The V gene end was trimmed by 5 bases and the J gene end by 5 bases; junction bases not matched to a gene: 14. The CDR3 here is CASSPSPPQGWYGYTF. The CDR3 nucleotides read TGTGCCAGCAGTCCCAGCCCCCCACAGGGGTGGTATGGCTACACCTTC.

The chain is built from TRBV5-4 and TRBJ1-2, with a possible D match to TRBD1 (6 bases). The CDR3 covers 15 residues. V was pared by 3 bases and J by 5 bases, with 17 bases between. Germline V gene data show CDR1 as SGHNT and CDR2 as YYREEE (reference sequence). This CDR3 reads CASSSSGGVGYGYTF. CDR3 DNA: TGTGCCAGCAGCTCCTCCGGGGGCGTTGGGTATGGCTACACCTTC. Combining the CDR3 with reference TRBV5-4 and TRBJ1-2 gives the whole variable domain ETGVTQSPTHLIKTRGQQVTLRCSSQSGHNTVSWYQQALGQGPQFIFQYYREEENGRGNFPPRFSGLQFPNYSSELNVNALELDDSALYLCASSSSGGVGYGYTFGSGTRLTVV.

The chain joins TRBV7-9 to TRBJ2-2, with TRBD1 matching over 11 bases. The CDR3 contains 16 residues. Germline values: CDR1 SEHNR, CDR2 FQNEAQ (reference sequence). With 5 bases clipped from V and 7 bases from J, the junction kept 9 bases outside the gene matches. The chain's CDR3 is CASSPGTGGFDGELFF. As DNA, the CDR3 is TGTGCCAGCAGCCCCGGGACAGGGGGTTTTGACGGGGAGCTGTTTTTT.

The chain has TRBV11-3 and TRBJ2-1; 8 nucleotides align to TRBD2. Losses at the gene ends were 5 bases for V and 7 bases for J; bases not matched to a gene: 7. The germline gives CDR1 SGHNT, CDR2 YENEEA. This CDR3 region has 14 residues. The CDR3 loop reads CASSIGLALNEQFF. CDR3 nucleotides: TGTGCCAGCAGCATCGGACTAGCCCTGAATGAGCAGTTCTTC.

V and J are TRBV27 and TRBJ1-1; weak D call: TRBD1 (5 bases). CDR3 size: 15 residues. CDR1 is MNHEY, CDR2 SMNVEV, per germline (reference sequence). The V and J ends lost 1 base and 1 base respectively, with 10 bases between them. For the CDR3, the DNA is TGTGCCAGCAGTTTATTGGGACGTTCGAACACTGAAGCTTTCTTT. Protein sequence: CASSLLGRSNTEAFF.

The chain couples TRBV12-3 or TRBV12-4 to TRBJ1-1; possibly TRBD1 for D (6 bases). V was shortened by 6 bases and J by 11 bases, with 16 bases between the two germline ends. The CDR3 contains 12 residues. The DNA for the CDR3 is TGTGCCAGCAGAGCCAACAGGGAGCGCGCTTTCTTT. Protein product: CASRANRERAFF.

This chain uses TRBV5-4 with TRBJ2-3; 8 positions agree with TRBD1. Germline-derived CDR1 and CDR2 are SGHNT and YYREEE (reference sequence). J gave up 4 bases and V 5 bases, and 3 bases lay outside the gene matches. The CDR3 contains 13 residues. CDR3 coding DNA: TGTGCCAGCAGAAAACAGGGGGCAGATACGCAGTATTTT. Amino acid sequence: CASRKQGADTQYF.

This chain uses TRBV4-1 with TRBJ2-1, with D tentatively TRBD1 or TRBD2 (8 bases each). V lost 8 bases to trimming and J lost 6 bases, with 20 bases between them. The CDR3 contains 15 residues. CDR1 and CDR2 from the germline V gene are MGHRA and YSYEKL. The CDR3, as DNA: TGCGCCAGCCGAGGGTATAGCGGGACAGGCAATGAGCAGTTCTTC. It codes for CASRGYSGTGNEQFF.

The chain joins TRBV6-5 to TRBJ2-3; D perhaps matches TRBD2 (5 bases). Trimming took off 2 bases at V and 3 bases at J, with 15 bases between the two ends. The CDR3 totals 16 residues. Per the germline V gene, CDR1 is MNHEY and CDR2 is SVGAGI. This CDR3 is CASSYDPRTGTDTQYF. DNA for the CDR3: TGTGCCAGCAGTTACGATCCCCGGACGGGGACAGATACGCAGTATTTT.

This sequence joins TRBV7-3 and TRBJ2-5; 8 positions agree with TRBD2. After removal of 5 bases from V and 5 bases from J, the junction contained 7 bases not matched to a gene. Germline V CDR1 and CDR2: SGHTA, FQGTGA. This CDR3 region has 14 residues. DNA for the CDR3: TGTGCCAGCAGCCTAGCGGGCCCGGGGGAGACCCAGTACTTC. Its protein is CASSLAGPGETQYF.

The V and J genes are TRBV20-1 and TRBJ2-7, with D perhaps matching TRBD1 or TRBD2 (5 bases each). Trimming took off 7 bases at V and 5 bases at J, with 12 bases between the two ends. Germline V gene sequence: CDR1 DFQATT, CDR2 SNEGSKA (reference sequence). This CDR3 has 11 amino acids. The DNA of the CDR3 is TGCAGTGGAGGGAGCAGGGACGAGCAGTACTTC. This sequence encodes CSGGSRDEQYF.

The chain employs TRBV5-4 and TRBJ2-7; 8 bases fit TRBD2. Germline V gene data show CDR1 as SGHNT and CDR2 as YYREEE (reference sequence). J lost 6 bases, V lost 0 bases, and 8 bases had no gene match. The CDR3 runs to 15 residues. The CDR3 reads CASSLGGSGGREQYF. CDR3 DNA: TGTGCCAGCAGCTTGGGAGGATCGGGGGGGCGCGAGCAGTACTTC.

The CDR3 region is CSVAESSYNEQFF. The CDR3 coding sequence is TGCAGCGTTGCAGAGAGCTCCTACAATGAGCAGTTCTTC. The V and J genes are TRBV29-1 and TRBJ2-1; D gene ambiguous. This CDR3 has 13 amino acids. Trimming took off 4 bases at V and 0 bases at J, with 7 bases between the two ends. Germline V gene sequence: CDR1 SQVTM, CDR2 ANQGSEA.

This sequence joins TRBV3-1 (or the pseudogene TRBV3-2) and TRBJ1-2, with D perhaps TRBD1 (5 bases). CDR3 length: 13 amino acids. V was cut by 2 bases and J by 6 bases, with 10 bases left in between. The germline CDR1 and CDR2 sequences are LGHDT and YNNKEL (reference sequence). Written as DNA, the CDR3 is TGTGCCAGCAGCCAAAGGACATTAGATGGCTACACCTTC. Translated: CASSQRTLDGYTF.

Only a few counts were recorded for this clone. This rearrangement joins TRBV9 to TRBJ2-7, with a possible D match to TRBD1 (6 bases). The germline V and J ends were trimmed by 0 bases and 1 base, with 11 bases remaining between them. The CDR3 loop spans 15 amino acids. The germline gives CDR1 SGDLS, CDR2 YYNGEE. The CDR3 here is CASSVGGTNSYEQYF. The CDR3 DNA reads as TGTGCCAGCAGCGTAGGGGGGACAAATTCCTACGAGCAGTACTTC.

The rearrangement joins TRBV19 to TRBJ2-3; D is perhaps TRBD1 (6 bases). The length of the CDR3 is 15 residues. V lost 10 bases and J 1 base, leaving 18 bases between the germline ends. Germline CDR1 LNHDA, CDR2 SQIVND (reference sequence). The CDR3: CATRLQGSGTDTQYF. CDR3 DNA: TGTGCCACCCGTCTCCAGGGGTCGGGCACAGATACGCAGTATTTT.

The rearrangement joins TRBV6-1 to TRBJ2-7, with D perhaps TRBD1 (5 bases). V lost 3 bases and J lost 5, with 8 bases in between. Germline values: CDR1 MNHNS, CDR2 SASEGT. The CDR3 has 12 amino acids. The CDR3 nucleotides are TGTGCCAGCAGTGACAGGGCGGACGAGCAGTACTTC. This codes for CASSDRADEQYF.

The chain is built from TRBV7-9 and TRBJ2-3; maybe TRBD1 (6 bases). V dropped 5 bases and J dropped 1 base, with 19 bases sitting between them. This CDR3 contains 17 residues. In germline, CDR1 is SEHNR, CDR2 FQNEAQ (reference sequence). This chain's CDR3 is CASSPLTWGLGTDTQYF. The CDR3 DNA reads as TGTGCCAGCAGCCCACTTACATGGGGGCTAGGCACAGATACGCAGTATTTT.